A single sample gave rise to the 16 T cell receptor beta chains below, sequenced in a study of control samples from healthy donors and cancer patients. Assay used: immunoSEQ multiplex PCR; TCRdb lists only in-frame clones, some missing. Of about 230,000 clones in the sample, almost 85% were seen once. The sample comprised PBMCs. The receptors derive from a woman aged 60 to 75 with lung cancer.

This chain connects TRBV4-1 to TRBJ1-5, with D possibly TRBD1 on 5 matching bases. Trimming cost V 4 bases and J 1 base, with 5 bases left between them. CDR1 and CDR2 from the germline V gene are MGHRA and YSYEKL. The CDR3 has 13 residues. DNA of the CDR3: TGCGCCAGCAGCCGACAGAGCAATCAGCCCCAGCATTTT. Protein sequence: CASSRQSNQPQHF.

The chain carries TRBV7-9 and TRBJ2-5; unclear D gene. Between the trimmed V and J ends, which lost 3 bases and 1 base, there was a span of 3 bases. The length of the CDR3 is 12 residues. Germline V lookup: CDR1 SEHNR, CDR2 FQNEAQ (reference sequence). CDR3 in amino acids: CASSFPQETQYF. Here the CDR3 DNA reads TGTGCCAGCAGCTTCCCCCAAGAGACCCAGTACTTC.

The rearrangement joins TRBV5-1 to TRBJ2-1; weak D call: TRBD2 (6 bases). The CDR3 has 13 residues. Germline CDR1 reads SGHRS; CDR2 reads YFSETQ. V shed 5 bases and J shed 8 bases, with 14 bases lying between them. The CDR3 region is CASRRTGEDEQFF. Written as DNA, the CDR3 is TGCGCCAGCAGACGCACCGGGGAGGATGAGCAGTTCTTC.

The rearrangement joins TRBV7-9 to TRBJ1-2; the D is unclear. Germline assignment: CDR1 SEHNR and CDR2 FQNEAQ (reference sequence). V lost 5 bases and J 4 bases, leaving 14 bases between the germline ends. This CDR3 region has 14 residues. CDR3 amino acids: CASSAATVLYGYTF. The CDR3 coding sequence is TGTGCCAGCAGCGCCGCCACAGTTCTCTATGGCTACACCTTC.

The rearrangement joins TRBV5-6 to TRBJ1-1; possible D gene TRBD1, 6 bases. The CDR3 loop spans 15 amino acids. From germline, CDR1 is SGHDT and CDR2 YYEEEE. The V and J ends lost 4 bases and 1 base respectively, with 14 bases between them. As DNA, the CDR3 is TGTGCCAGCAGCCTCGGGGGGGCTGGGAACACTGAAGCTTTCTTT. Protein sequence: CASSLGGAGNTEAFF.

This chain connects TRBV20-1 to TRBJ2-1, with D perhaps matching TRBD2 (5 bases). The CDR3 is 11 residues long. With 5 bases removed from V and 8 bases from J, the gap between germline ends came to 10 bases. Per germline, CDR1 DFQATT and CDR2 SNEGSKA (reference sequence). This CDR3 reads CSAEPRDEQFF. In nucleotides, the CDR3 is TGCAGTGCTGAACCGAGGGATGAGCAGTTCTTC.

This chain's CDR3 is CASSHREYTEAFF. The CDR3 DNA follows: TGTGCCAGCAGCCACAGGGAATACACTGAAGCTTTCTTT. The chain employs TRBV3-1 (or the pseudogene TRBV3-2) and TRBJ1-1, with D perhaps matching TRBD1 (5 bases). V dropped 3 bases and J dropped 3 bases, with 8 bases sitting between them. The CDR3 is 13 amino acids. Germline V lookup: CDR1 LGHDT, CDR2 YNNKEL (reference sequence).

The chain employs TRBV28 and TRBJ1-1, with TRBD1 matching over 7 bases. The CDR3 totals 18 residues. Germline assignment: CDR1 MDHEN and CDR2 SYDVKM. Losses at the gene ends were 2 bases for V and 11 bases for J; bases not matched to a gene: 23. The CDR3 region is CASSLMGFGVTRAGGAFF. The DNA for the CDR3 is TGTGCCAGCAGTTTAATGGGATTTGGGGTTACCCGAGCAGGGGGTGCTTTCTTT.

The V call is TRBV5-1, the J call TRBJ1-4; D is uncertain. Germline V CDR1 and CDR2: SGHRS, YFSETQ. Trimming took 4 bases from V and 0 from J, leaving 7 bases between them. This CDR3 region has 14 residues. CDR3 amino acids: CASSRDSTNEKLFF. CDR3 bases: TGCGCCAGCAGCCGCGATTCAACTAATGAAAAACTGTTTTTT.

On this clone itself: The same CDR3 can be traced to other DNA sequences in this sample. This chain joins TRBV29-1 and TRBJ2-3; D is ambiguous. This CDR3 is built from 10 residues. Germline CDR1 reads SQVTM; CDR2 reads ANQGSEA. Trimming took off 4 bases at V and 2 bases at J, with 1 base between the two ends. The CDR3 protein is CSVATDTQYF. For the CDR3, the DNA is TGCAGCGTTGCCACAGATACGCAGTATTTT.

The V and J genes are TRBV5-1 and TRBJ2-7; D might be TRBD1 (6 bases). Germline loops: CDR1 SGHRS, CDR2 YFSETQ. Trimming removed 8 bases at V and 3 bases at J, with 18 bases between. This CDR3 contains 14 residues. CDR3 nucleotides: TGCGCCAGTATGGACAGAACCTACAGCTACGAGCAGTACTTC. It is translated as CASMDRTYSYEQYF.

This clone has only one observation. This rearrangement joins TRBV18 to TRBJ1-6, with TRBD1 matching 8 bases. The V gene end was trimmed by 2 bases and the J gene end by 7 bases; junction bases not matched to a gene: 7. CDR3 length equals 16 residues. The germline V gene encodes CDR1 KGHSH and CDR2 LQKENI. CDR3 bases: TGTGCCAGCTCACCAGGACAGGGAGGGACCAATTCACCCCTCCACTTT. It yields the protein CASSPGQGGTNSPLHF.

The chain links TRBV6-5 to TRBJ1-5, with D possibly being TRBD1 (5 bases). The CDR3 is made up of 13 amino acids. The ends were cut back, 6 bases at V and 7 bases at J, with 13 bases in the middle. Germline CDR1 and CDR2: MNHEY and SVGAGI. CDR3 region: CASRQPGGQPQHF. The CDR3 coding sequence is TGTGCCAGCAGACAGCCTGGGGGACAGCCCCAGCATTTT.

This clone was seen more than once but under ten times. The rearrangement joins TRBV28 to TRBJ1-1, with 7 bases identical to TRBD1. CDR1 and CDR2 from the germline V gene are MDHEN and SYDVKM. V shed 6 bases and J 5 bases; nucleotides not matched to a gene: 12. CDR3 length equals 15 residues. CDR3 sequence reads: CASRQSSRGRTEAFF. The CDR3 DNA reads as TGTGCCAGCAGGCAATCGTCTAGGGGGCGGACTGAAGCTTTCTTT.

The chain carries TRBV6-1 and TRBJ1-5; D call uncertain. The ends were cut back, 3 bases at V and 7 bases at J, with 4 bases in the middle. Germline V lookup: CDR1 MNHNS, CDR2 SASEGT. The CDR3 length is 11 residues. CDR3 loop: CASSEQQPQHF. The CDR3 DNA reads TGTGCCAGCAGTGAGCAACAGCCCCAGCATTTT.

The rearrangement uses TRBV28 and TRBJ2-7; 7 bases align to TRBD2. Per germline, CDR1 MDHEN and CDR2 SYDVKM. The CDR3 totals 13 residues. V lost 5 bases, J lost 5 bases, and 6 bases stayed unmatched. DNA of the CDR3: TGTGCCAGCAGTCCAGGACTAGACCACGAGCAGTACTTC. Translation: CASSPGLDHEQYF.